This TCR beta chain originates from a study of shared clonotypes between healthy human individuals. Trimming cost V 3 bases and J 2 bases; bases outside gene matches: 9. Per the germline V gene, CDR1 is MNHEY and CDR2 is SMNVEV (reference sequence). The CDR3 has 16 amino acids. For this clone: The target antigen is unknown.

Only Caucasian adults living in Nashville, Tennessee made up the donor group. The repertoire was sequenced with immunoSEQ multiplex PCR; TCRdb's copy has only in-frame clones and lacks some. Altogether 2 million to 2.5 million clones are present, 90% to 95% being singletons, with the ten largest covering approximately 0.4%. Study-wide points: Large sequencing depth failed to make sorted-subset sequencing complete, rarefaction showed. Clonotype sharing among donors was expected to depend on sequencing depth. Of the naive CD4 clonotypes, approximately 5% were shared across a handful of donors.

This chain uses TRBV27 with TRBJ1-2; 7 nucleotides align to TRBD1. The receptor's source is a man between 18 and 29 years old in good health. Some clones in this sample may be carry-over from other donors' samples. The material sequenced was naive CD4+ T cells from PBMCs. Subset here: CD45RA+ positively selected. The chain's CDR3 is CASSFRTTGDNYGYTF. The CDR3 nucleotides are TGTGCCAGCAGTTTCCGTACAACAGGGGACAACTATGGCTACACCTTC.